Detailed here is one TCR beta chain. There is no known antigen for this receptor. The record has no base qualities; no much larger clone is one base away. This sample stems from a study of blood T cell repertoires in COVID-19 (TCRdb year 2020). Background on the whole study: Samples from collaborators originated in the United States, Italy and Spain and spanned both the acute and convalescent phases of COVID-19. The material from the prospective study consisted of cDNA or gDNA derived from T cells, B-cell-depleted T cells, or PBMCs. Subjects who had been exposed to COVID-19, were actively infected with it, or had recovered from it provided the deeply sampled blood TCRbeta repertoires that made up the dataset. The repertoires were made available in a free public database intended to serve as a resource for research on the immune response to SARS-CoV-2. Samples came from the ongoing ImmuneRACE study (first 160 participants) plus 1,254 subjects from 6 global collaborators. Nearly every sample came with metadata listing a de-identified subject ID, COVID-19 status, age in years and sex. Where HLA class I and class II types were available, the types were taken from metadata supplied by the sample provider, not from assay-based typing.

TCRbeta CDR3 regions were amplified from genomic DNA by means of the immunoSEQ Assay, a bias-controlled multiplex PCR. The authors processed their data as follows. Within the assay, amplification of reference gene primers was used to estimate how many nucleated cells each sample contained. To quantify the absolute abundance of each unique TCRbeta CDR3 rearrangement, sequence reads were collapsed and filtered. For each sample, productive Simpson clonality was calculated as the square root of Simpson's diversity index across productive rearrangements. The clones in this table, taken by TCRdb from immuneACCESS, are in-frame only. Not every clone is retained; where verified, under half of the shortfall comes from an unresolved V gene, and the cause of the rest is unknown. That table gives V, J and clone size, and the DNA gave D and trimming. The sample contains hundreds of thousands of clones, around 90% of them found a single time. The top ten clones comprise 3% to 3.5% of the sample.

Collaborating institutions collected whole blood in K2EDTA tubes following their own protocols. For TCRbeta analysis, collaborators shipped samples in one of three forms: frozen whole blood, isolated PBMCs, or DNA extracted from either of those sample types. General conclusions and limits of the study: How much clinical and demographic metadata was included differed by source and by participant, and the metadata was provided uncurated.

Trimming leaves V shorter by 0 bases and J shorter by 7 bases, with the junction holding 4 bases beyond the gene matches. CDR1 SGDLS and CDR2 YYNGEE are derived from the germline V gene. The CDR3 sequence holds 15 residues, the cysteine and phenylalanine included. Here the CDR3 DNA is all that survives: 45 bases in frame from base 1. Sequenced input: peripheral blood. This TCR was sampled from a man in his 60s with acute or convalescent COVID-19. The V and J segments used are TRBV9 and TRBJ1-2, with TRBD1 identical over 12 junction bases. The CDR3 in this case is CASSVGRDRGLGYTF. The bases read TGTGCCAGCAGCGTAGGCCGGGACAGGGGGCTTGGCTACACCTTC.